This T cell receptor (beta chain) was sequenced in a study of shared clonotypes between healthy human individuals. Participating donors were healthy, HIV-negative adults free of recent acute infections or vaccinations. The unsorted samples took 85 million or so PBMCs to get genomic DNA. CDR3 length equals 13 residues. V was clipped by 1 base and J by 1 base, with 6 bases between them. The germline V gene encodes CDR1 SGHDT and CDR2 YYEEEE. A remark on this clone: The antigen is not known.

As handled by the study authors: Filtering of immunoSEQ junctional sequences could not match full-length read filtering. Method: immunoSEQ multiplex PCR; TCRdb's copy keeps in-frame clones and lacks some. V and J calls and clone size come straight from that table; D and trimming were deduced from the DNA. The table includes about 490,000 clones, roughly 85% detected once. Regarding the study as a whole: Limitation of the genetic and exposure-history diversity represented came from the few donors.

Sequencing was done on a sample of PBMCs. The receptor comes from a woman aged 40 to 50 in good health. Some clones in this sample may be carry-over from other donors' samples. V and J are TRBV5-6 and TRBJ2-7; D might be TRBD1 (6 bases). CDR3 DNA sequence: TGTGCCAGCAGCTTGACAGGGTCCTACGAGCAGTACTTC. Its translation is CASSLTGSYEQYF.